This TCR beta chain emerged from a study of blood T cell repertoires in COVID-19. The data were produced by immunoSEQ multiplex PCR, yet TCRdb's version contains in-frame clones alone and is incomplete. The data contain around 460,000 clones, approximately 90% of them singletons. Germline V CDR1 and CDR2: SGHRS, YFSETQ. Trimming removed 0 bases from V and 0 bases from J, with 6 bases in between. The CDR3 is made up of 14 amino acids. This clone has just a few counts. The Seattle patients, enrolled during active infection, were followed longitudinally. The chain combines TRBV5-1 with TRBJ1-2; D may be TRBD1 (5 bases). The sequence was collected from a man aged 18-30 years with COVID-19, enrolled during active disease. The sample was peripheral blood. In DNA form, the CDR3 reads TGCGCCAGCAGCTTGGGACAGCCTAACTATGGCTACACCTTC. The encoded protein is CASSLGQPNYGYTF.